These 27 T cell receptor beta chains originate from one sample sequenced in a study of early T cells in non-severe SARS-CoV-2 infection. TCRdb re-analysed the 5' RACE reads in MiXCR, keeping a single row per CDR3 protein. There are 65,000 to 75,000 distinct CDR3 sequences in the sample; roughly 13% occur only once, and roughly 5% lies in the top ten. Sequenced: whole blood. The receptors shown here come from an adult who was a healthcare worker with PCR-confirmed SARS-CoV-2 infection or an uninfected control (not recorded which).

This chain links TRBV25-1 with TRBJ1-4; TRBD1 agrees at 9 bases. The trim removed 4 bases at V and 6 bases at J, leaving 6 bases unmatched. The CDR3 totals 15 residues. In germline, CDR1 is MGHDK, CDR2 SYGVNS. The CDR3 region is CASSGVRTGDEKLFF. CDR3 DNA sequence: TGTGCCAGCAGTGGGGTACGGACAGGGGATGAAAAACTGTTTTTT.

In its sample, this clonotype was seen once. The DNA of the CDR3 is TGTGCCAGCAGCCTTAGCCTCATGATGAACAATGAGCAGTTCTTC. It translates to CASSLSLMMNNEQFF. This rearrangement joins TRBV11-2 to TRBJ2-1; no firm D call. Trimming shortened V by 5 bases and J by 5 bases, and 16 bases separated the two germline ends. Per the germline V gene, CDR1 is SGHAT and CDR2 is FQNNGV. This CDR3 has 15 residues.

This clonotype was seen only a few times. In DNA, the CDR3 is TGCAGTGCTAGGGAGGGTGATCAGCCCCAGCATTTT. Protein sequence: CSAREGDQPQHF. V is TRBV20-1 and J is TRBJ1-5; D is undetermined. V was pared by 3 bases and J by 5 bases, with 8 bases between. This CDR3 comprises 12 residues. In germline, CDR1 is DFQATT, CDR2 SNEGSKA (reference sequence).

The J gene is TRBJ1-5, the V gene TRBV30; D is unclear. V was pared by 2 bases and J by 2 bases, with 4 bases between. The V gene's germline CDR1 is GTSNPN and CDR2 SVGIG (reference sequence). The CDR3 spans 12 residues. Here the CDR3 DNA reads TGTGCCTGGAGTCAGGGCAATCAGCCCCAGCATTTT. As protein: CAWSQGNQPQHF.

The chain links TRBV27 to TRBJ2-6; 8 bases match TRBD1. The V segment lost 5 bases and the J segment 4 bases; nucleotides outside the gene matches: 22. The CDR3 is made up of 21 amino acids. CDR1 and CDR2 (germline): MNHEY, SMNVEV (reference sequence). The CDR3 protein is CASSGLVMGTGSLSGANVLTF. The CDR3 DNA sequence: TGTGCCAGCAGTGGATTGGTAATGGGGACAGGAAGTCTGTCCGGGGCCAACGTCCTGACTTTC.

This clonotype was counted many times. The rearrangement uses TRBV5-1 and TRBJ2-1, with 10 bases identical to TRBD2. In germline, CDR1 is SGHRS, CDR2 YFSETQ. V was clipped by 4 bases and J by 10 bases; unmatched bases: 8. The CDR3 has 14 amino acids. The CDR3 region is CASSALAGVQEQFF. The CDR3 DNA is TGCGCCAGCAGCGCGCTAGCGGGAGTACAAGAGCAGTTCTTC. Full variable domain (missing parts from reference TRBV5-1 and TRBJ2-1): KAGVTQTPRYLIKTRGQQVTLSCSPISGHRSVSWYQQTPGQGLQFLFEYFSETQRNKGNFPGRFSGRQFSNSRSEMNVSTLELGDSALYLCASSALAGVQEQFFGPGTRLTVL.

Ten or more counts support this clonotype. CDR3 residues: CASSAPGQTDGYTF. The DNA of the CDR3 is TGTGCCAGTAGTGCACCGGGACAGACAGATGGCTACACCTTC. The chain has TRBV19 and TRBJ1-2, with TRBD1 matching over 7 bases. Trimming removed 5 bases from V and 6 bases from J; junction bases left unmatched: 9. This CDR3 spans 14 amino acids. Germline CDR1 is LNHDA and CDR2 is SQIVND (reference sequence).

In DNA form, the CDR3 reads TGTGCCAGCAGCGTAGATGATGGAGGCTCACCCCTCCACTTT. This gives the protein CASSVDDGGSPLHF. The chain combines TRBV9 with TRBJ1-6, with D uncertain. CDR3 length: 14 amino acids. Germline V CDR1 and CDR2: SGDLS, YYNGEE. Trimming stripped 0 bases from V and 10 bases from J, with 11 bases between.

This clonotype showed up many times. This chain links TRBV11-1 with TRBJ2-6, with 10 nucleotides matching TRBD1. Germline-derived CDR1 and CDR2 are SGHAT and FQDESV (reference sequence). The CDR3 is made up of 17 amino acids. The ends lost 5 bases at V and 2 bases at J; junction bases unmatched: 6. This CDR3 is CASSPGQGVTGANVLTF. The CDR3 DNA reads TGTGCCAGCAGCCCTGGACAGGGGGTTACTGGGGCCAACGTCCTGACTTTC.

This clonotype occurred a few times. The CDR3, as DNA: TGTGCCAGCAGCCAAGATCCTCGGGGCGGGGATGAGCAGTTCTTC. This translates into CASSQDPRGGDEQFF. The J gene is TRBJ2-1, the V gene TRBV3-1, with D maybe TRBD2 (6 bases). Germline loops: CDR1 LGHDT, CDR2 YNNKEL (reference sequence). Trimming stripped 0 bases from V and 8 bases from J, with 14 bases between. The CDR3 loop spans 15 amino acids.

There are many counts of this clonotype. The chain carries TRBV12-3 or TRBV12-4 and TRBJ1-2, with a tentative D call TRBD1 (5 bases). V was trimmed by 2 bases and J by 8 bases, leaving 12 bases between them. This CDR3 comprises 13 residues. The CDR3 bases are TGTGCCAGCAGTTTAAGGGGCGGCCGGGGCTACACCTTC. Its protein is CASSLRGGRGYTF.

This clonotype was counted a few times. The DNA for the CDR3 is TGTGCCAGCAGAAACCGTTGGGTCCCTCGGAGCACAGATACGCAGTATTTT. This codes for CASRNRWVPRSTDTQYF. The V gene is TRBV6-5, the J gene TRBJ2-3; no firm D call. The germline V gene has CDR1 MNHEY and CDR2 SVGAGI. Trimming took off 6 bases at V and 0 bases at J, with 19 bases between the two ends. This CDR3 has 17 residues.

This clonotype was counted only a few times. This chain links TRBV6-5 with TRBJ2-3; D might be TRBD1 or TRBD2, each matching 5 bases. The length of the CDR3 is 13 residues. Trimming took off 6 bases at V and 9 bases at J, with 16 bases between the two ends. CDR1 MNHEY and CDR2 SVGAGI come from the germline V gene. CDR3 in DNA: TGTGCCAGCAGCCGGGACGGGCCTGGAACGCAGTATTTT. Protein product: CASSRDGPGTQYF.

V and J are TRBV18 and TRBJ2-7; 11 nucleotides line up with TRBD2. V lost 5 bases and J lost 6; bases outside the gene matches: 9. CDR3 length: 15 amino acids. Germline assignment: CDR1 KGHSH and CDR2 LQKENI. CDR3 residues: CASSGSGTSGSEQYF. For the CDR3, the DNA is TGTGCCAGCTCAGGCTCCGGGACTAGCGGTTCCGAGCAGTACTTC.

This clonotype was picked up many times. J is TRBJ1-1 and V is TRBV5-1, with unresolved D. Trimming shortened V by 0 bases and J by 5 bases, and 8 bases separated the two germline ends. Germline-derived CDR1 and CDR2 are SGHRS and YFSETQ. The CDR3 has 13 amino acids. The CDR3 DNA reads TGCGCCAGCAGCTTGGTTGGGGATACTGAAGCTTTCTTT. This sequence encodes CASSLVGDTEAFF. Using reference TRBV5-1 and TRBJ1-1 for the parts outside the CDR3, the full variable domain is KAGVTQTPRYLIKTRGQQVTLSCSPISGHRSVSWYQQTPGQGLQFLFEYFSETQRNKGNFPGRFSGRQFSNSRSEMNVSTLELGDSALYLCASSLVGDTEAFFGQGTRLTVV.

In this sample, this clonotype turned up many times. The chain uses TRBV6-1 and TRBJ1-4; D is unclear. This CDR3 spans 11 amino acids. V lost 7 bases to trimming and J lost 7 bases, with 7 bases between them. The germline gives CDR1 MNHNS, CDR2 SASEGT. CDR3 sequence reads: CASTVGEKLFF. Written as DNA, the CDR3 is TGTGCCAGCACGGTGGGTGAAAAACTGTTTTTT.

This clonotype has at least ten counts. The CDR3 loop reads CASSRGTANYGYTF. The CDR3, as DNA: TGTGCCAGCAGCAGAGGGACAGCCAACTATGGCTACACCTTC. The chain couples TRBV7-9 to TRBJ1-2; the match to TRBD1 covers 7 bases. Germline trimming cut 5 bases from V and 2 bases from J; bases unmatched to any gene: 5. The CDR3 loop spans 14 amino acids. Per germline, CDR1 SEHNR and CDR2 FQNEAQ (reference sequence). Variable domain in full (rest from reference TRBV7-9 and TRBJ1-2): DTGVSQNPRHKITKRGQNVTFRCDPISEHNRLYWYRQTLGQGPEFLTYFQNEAQLEKSRLLSDRFSAERPKGSFSTLEIQRTEQGDSAMYLCASSRGTANYGYTFGSGTRLTVV.

This clonotype has more than one count but fewer than ten. The chain employs TRBV6-6 and TRBJ2-2; D perhaps matches TRBD1 (5 bases). CDR1 is MNHNY, CDR2 SVGAGI, per germline (reference sequence). Trimming pared 7 bases from V and 4 bases from J, leaving 16 bases between. This CDR3 has 15 residues. The CDR3 sequence: CASTISGLTTGELFF. The CDR3 DNA is TGTGCCAGCACAATTTCAGGGCTTACCACCGGGGAGCTGTTTTTT.

This clonotype appeared a few times. The gene calls are TRBV5-1 and TRBJ1-4, with D tentatively TRBD1 (5 bases). The germline V and J ends were trimmed by 2 bases and 2 bases, with 13 bases remaining between them. The length of the CDR3 is 16 residues. The V gene's germline CDR1 is SGHRS and CDR2 YFSETQ. For the CDR3, the DNA is TGCGCCAGCAGCTTCGACAGTCTATGGACTAATGAAAAACTGTTTTTT. The encoded protein is CASSFDSLWTNEKLFF.

This clonotype has just a few counts. This chain connects TRBV20-1 to TRBJ2-5; D not resolved. The CDR3 extends over 12 amino acids. In germline, CDR1 is DFQATT, CDR2 SNEGSKA (reference sequence). V lost 0 bases to trimming and J lost 2 bases, with 4 bases between them. This chain's CDR3 is CSAREGQETQYF. CDR3 DNA sequence: TGCAGTGCTAGAGAGGGGCAAGAGACCCAGTACTTC.

The chain links TRBV30 to TRBJ2-3; the D gene could be TRBD1 or TRBD2 (5 bases each). Germline CDR1 reads GTSNPN; CDR2 reads SVGIG (reference sequence). The CDR3 totals 13 residues. The CDR3 nucleotides read TGTGCATGGGGACGGTCGAGCACAGATACGCAGTATTTT. Protein: CAWGRSSTDTQYF. The variable domain in full, completed from reference TRBV30 and TRBJ2-3, reads SQTIHQWPATLVQPVGSPLSLECTVEGTSNPNLYWYRQAAGRGLQLLFYSVGIGQISSEVPQNLSASRPQDRQFILSSKKLLLSDSGFYLCAWGRSSTDTQYFGPGTRLTVL.

This clonotype was detected ten times or more. The gene calls are TRBV27 and TRBJ2-2, with D uncertain. The ends were cut back, 3 bases at V and 3 bases at J, with 8 bases in the middle. Germline CDR1 MNHEY, CDR2 SMNVEV (reference sequence). The CDR3 contains 14 residues. The CDR3 loop reads CASSLSRHTGELFF. The CDR3 DNA is TGTGCCAGCAGTTTGTCGAGACACACCGGGGAGCTGTTTTTT.

J is TRBJ2-7 and V is TRBV29-1; maybe TRBD2 (5 bases). The V end was cut by 6 bases, the J end by 0 bases, with 9 bases between. Germline-derived CDR1 and CDR2 are SQVTM and ANQGSEA. The CDR3 spans 12 residues. CDR3 region: CSVNRDSYEQYF. The CDR3 DNA follows: TGCAGCGTGAACCGGGACTCCTACGAGCAGTACTTC.

At least ten counts were recorded for this clonotype. DNA for the CDR3: TGTGCCATCAGTGATCGGGCAGATGAAGCTTTCTTT. This codes for CAISDRADEAFF. This rearrangement joins TRBV10-3 to TRBJ1-1; no clear D gene. The CDR3 extends over 12 amino acids. CDR1 is ENHRY, CDR2 SYGVKD, per germline. The V and J ends lost 3 bases and 7 bases respectively, with 9 bases between them.

The chain has TRBV28 and TRBJ1-6, with D unclear. The CDR3 contains 14 residues. Germline V CDR1 and CDR2: MDHEN, SYDVKM. Deletions cut 2 bases from V and 7 bases from J, with 9 bases between. The CDR3 DNA reads TGTGCCAGCAGTTTAGCGGGCCAAAATTCACCCCTCCACTTT. Translation gives CASSLAGQNSPLHF.

This clonotype was counted at least ten times. V gene TRBV20-1 combines with J gene TRBJ1-5; D ambiguous. The CDR3 is 12 amino acids. V was pared by 5 bases and J by 4 bases, with 9 bases between. Germline V CDR1 and CDR2: DFQATT, SNEGSKA (reference sequence). This CDR3 reads CSAGDNNQPQHF. In DNA form, the CDR3 reads TGCAGTGCTGGGGATAATAATCAGCCCCAGCATTTT.

The chain combines TRBV7-8 with TRBJ2-3; D is unresolved. The CDR3 runs to 14 residues. In germline, CDR1 is SGHVS, CDR2 FQNEAQ. The V end lost 5 bases, the J end lost 5 bases, and 14 bases lay between the germline ends. This CDR3 reads CASSPGLVQDTQYF. In nucleotides, the CDR3 is TGTGCCAGCAGCCCCGGGCTAGTCCAAGATACGCAGTATTTT.